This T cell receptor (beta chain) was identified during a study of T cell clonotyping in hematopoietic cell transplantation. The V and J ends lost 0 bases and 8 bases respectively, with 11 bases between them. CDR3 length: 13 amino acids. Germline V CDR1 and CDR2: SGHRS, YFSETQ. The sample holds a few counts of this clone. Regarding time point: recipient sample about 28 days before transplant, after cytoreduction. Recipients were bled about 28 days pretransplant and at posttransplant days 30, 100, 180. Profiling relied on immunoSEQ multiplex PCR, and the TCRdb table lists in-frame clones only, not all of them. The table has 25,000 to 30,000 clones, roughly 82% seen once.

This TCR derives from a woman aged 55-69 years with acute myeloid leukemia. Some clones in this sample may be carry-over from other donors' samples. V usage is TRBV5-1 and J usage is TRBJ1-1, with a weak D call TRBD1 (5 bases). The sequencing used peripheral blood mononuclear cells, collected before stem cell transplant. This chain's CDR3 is CASSLVGTVEAFF. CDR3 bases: TGCGCCAGCAGCTTGGTGGGGACGGTAGAAGCTTTCTTT.